This TCR beta chain was captured in a study of post-analysis software for immune sequencing data. Study at large: The disease courses covered relapsing-remitting, secondary progressive and progressive-relapsing multiple sclerosis.

The CDR3 contains 13 residues. Trimming cost V 3 bases and J 4 bases, with 9 bases left between them. Germline V gives CDR1 SGHNT, CDR2 YYREEE (reference sequence). Overall study findings and caveats: In patients, about five TRBV segments were more frequent than in controls, with TRBV5-6, TRBV5-1 and TRBV20-1 among them. Strong same-batch co-clustering of samples appeared with F measure clustering. Normalized Chao1 diversity in multiple sclerosis patients fell significantly below that of controls.

A remark on this clonotype: The antigen is unknown.

Unique molecular identifiers featured in each of the TCR beta cDNA libraries. TCRdb re-analysed the PCR reads in MiXCR, keeping a single row per CDR3 protein. The repertoire holds under 900,000 distinct CDR3 sequences, with roughly 50% as singletons. The chain joins TRBV5-4 to TRBJ2-3, with D possibly TRBD1 on 6 matching bases. What was sequenced was blood. This clonotype was obtained from a girl between 10 and 17 years old with multiple sclerosis. CDR3 in amino acids: CASSSQGSDTQYF. CDR3 DNA sequence: TGTGCCAGCAGCTCCCAGGGGTCAGATACGCAGTATTTT. The full variable domain, in which reference TRBV5-4 and TRBJ2-3 provide the parts outside the CDR3, is ETGVTQSPTHLIKTRGQQVTLRCSSQSGHNTVSWYQQALGQGPQFIFQYYREEENGRGNFPPRFSGLQFPNYSSELNVNALELDDSALYLCASSSQGSDTQYFGPGTRLTVL.